A selection of T cell receptor beta chains follows, all from one sample in a study of OX40 agonist ivuxolimab in advanced cancers. The method was immunoSEQ multiplex PCR; TCRdb's version includes in-frame clones alone and lacks a portion of them. The table shows around 65,000 clones, with 87% occurring only once. Source: CD4+ or CD8+ T cells sorted from blood, taken in a trial of the OX40 agonist ivuxolimab. The receptors derive from an adult with an advanced solid tumor such as melanoma, head and neck, liver or kidney cancer. Both conserved end residues are part of each CDR3. The order of the fields is clone size, D gene, V gene, J gene, CDR3 protein, CDR3 DNA. A D gene is named only where the DNA matches it firmly. Expanded clones get a size class; other rows say once, few or many, or leave the size out.

size: -; D: -; V: TRBV13; J: TRBJ1-6; CDR3: CASSLGLRERSSPLHF; DNA: TGTGCCAGCAGCTTAGGGCTTCGGGAGCGGAGTTCACCCCTCCACTTT
size: -; D: -; V: TRBV15; J: TRBJ1-1; CDR3: CATSRNLVTEAFF; DNA: TGTGCCACCAGCAGGAATCTGGTAACTGAAGCTTTCTTT
size: -; D: -; V: TRBV19; J: TRBJ2-2; CDR3: CASSIGQTTGELFF; DNA: TGTGCCAGTAGTATCGGTCAGACCACCGGGGAGCTGTTTTTT
size: once; D: -; V: TRBV11-3; J: TRBJ2-7; CDR3: CASSLEGGYEQYF; DNA: TGTGCCAGCAGCTTAGAAGGGGGCTACGAGCAGTACTTC
size: -; D: -; V: TRBV27; J: TRBJ1-5; CDR3: CASRDNLGQPQHF; DNA: TGTGCCAGCAGAGACAATTTGGGTCAGCCCCAGCATTTT
size: -; D: TRBD2; V: TRBV5-3; J: TRBJ2-5; CDR3: CARSLELAGGPQKETQYF; DNA: TGTGCCAGAAGCTTGGAACTAGCGGGGGGACCGCAAAAAGAGACCCAGTACTTC
size: -; D: -; V: TRBV4-2; J: TRBJ1-3; CDR3: CASSQQNTIYF; DNA: TGTGCCAGCAGCCAACAAAACACCATATATTTT
size: -; D: TRBD1; V: TRBV14; J: TRBJ2-1; CDR3: CASSQGQFSYNEQFF; DNA: TGTGCCAGCAGCCAGGGACAGTTTAGTTACAATGAGCAGTTCTTC
size: -; D: -; V: TRBV4-2; J: TRBJ1-1; CDR3: CASSQEGATTEAFF; DNA: TGTGCCAGCAGCCAAGAGGGGGCGACCACTGAAGCTTTCTTT
size: -; D: -; V: TRBV7-2; J: TRBJ2-3; CDR3: CASSSPPRQYF; DNA: TGTGCCAGCAGCTCGCCCCCTAGGCAGTATTTT
size: -; D: -; V: TRBV18; J: TRBJ1-1; CDR3: CASSPRQGEAFF; DNA: TGTGCCAGCTCACCCCGGCAGGGTGAAGCTTTCTTT
size: -; D: -; V: TRBV9; J: TRBJ2-7; CDR3: CASSLHGGREQYF; DNA: TGTGCCAGCAGCCTCCATGGAGGGCGGGAGCAGTACTTC
size: once; D: -; V: TRBV6-5; J: TRBJ1-6; CDR3: CASSYGRNSPLHF; DNA: TGTGCCAGCAGTTATGGCAGGAACTCACCCCTCCACTTT
size: -; D: TRBD2; V: TRBV5-1; J: TRBJ2-2; CDR3: CASKIDSGGRTGELFF; DNA: TGCGCCAGCAAGATCGATAGCGGGGGGCGCACCGGGGAGCTGTTTTTT
size: -; D: -; V: TRBV12-2; J: TRBJ2-2; CDR3: CASRSNLIGTGELFF; DNA: TGTGCAAGTCGCTCCAATCTTATCGGGACCGGGGAGCTGTTTTTT
size: -; D: TRBD1; V: TRBV11-2; J: TRBJ1-1; CDR3: CASSGLTGGEPDTEAFF; DNA: TGTGCCAGCAGCGGATTGACAGGGGGGGAGCCGGACACTGAAGCTTTCTTT
size: -; D: -; V: TRBV7-6; J: TRBJ2-2; CDR3: CASRMSPLGTGELFF; DNA: TGTGCCAGCAGGATGTCCCCGCTGGGAACCGGGGAGCTGTTTTTT
size: -; D: -; V: TRBV5-1; J: TRBJ2-3; CDR3: CASSSNPGQPAGDTQYF; DNA: TGCGCCAGCAGCTCTAACCCGGGACAGCCCGCGGGGGATACGCAGTATTTT
size: -; D: TRBD1; V: TRBV5-6; J: TRBJ1-2; CDR3: CASSYAPPGQGFGYTF; DNA: TGTGCCAGCAGCTATGCTCCACCGGGACAGGGTTTTGGCTACACCTTC
size: -; D: -; V: TRBV7-6; J: TRBJ1-5; CDR3: CASSSRPADSNQPQHF; DNA: TGTGCCAGCAGCTCCCGGCCAGCCGATAGCAATCAGCCCCAGCATTTT